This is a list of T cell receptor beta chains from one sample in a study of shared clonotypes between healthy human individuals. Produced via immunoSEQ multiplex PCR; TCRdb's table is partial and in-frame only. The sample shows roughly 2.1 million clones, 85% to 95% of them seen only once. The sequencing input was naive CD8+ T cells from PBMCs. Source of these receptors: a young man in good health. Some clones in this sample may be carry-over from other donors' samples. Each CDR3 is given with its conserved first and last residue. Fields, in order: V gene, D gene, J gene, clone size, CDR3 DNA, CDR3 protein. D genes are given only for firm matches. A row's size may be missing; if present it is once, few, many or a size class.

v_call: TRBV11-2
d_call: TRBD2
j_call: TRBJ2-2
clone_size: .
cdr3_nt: TGTGCCAGCAGCTTAGCTCCTAGCGGCCCACCCGGGGAGCTGTTTTTT
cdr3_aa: CASSLAPSGPPGELFF

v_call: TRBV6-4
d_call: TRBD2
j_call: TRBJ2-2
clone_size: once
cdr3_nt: TGTGCCAGCAGTGAATCCTCCTTAGCGGGAAGGTACACCGGGGAGCTGTTTTTT
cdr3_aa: CASSESSLAGRYTGELFF

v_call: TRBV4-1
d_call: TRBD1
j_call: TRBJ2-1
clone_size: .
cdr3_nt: TGCGCCAGCAGCCTCGGGGCAGGGGGCTTTCGCGATGAGCAGTTCTTC
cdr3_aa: CASSLGAGGFRDEQFF

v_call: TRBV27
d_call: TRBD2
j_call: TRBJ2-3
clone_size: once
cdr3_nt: TGTGCCAGCAGTTTACAGTGGCCCCTGGAGACTAGCGTTAGCACAGATACGCAGTATTTT
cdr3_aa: CASSLQWPLETSVSTDTQYF

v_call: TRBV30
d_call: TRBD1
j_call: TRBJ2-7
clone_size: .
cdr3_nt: TGTGCCTGGGGGGACAGGGCTTACTACGAGCAGTACTTC
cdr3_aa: CAWGDRAYYEQYF

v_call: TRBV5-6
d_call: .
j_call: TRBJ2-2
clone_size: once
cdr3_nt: TGTGCCAGCAGCTTGGCTGCCAGGGACCACACCGGGGAGCTGTTTTTT
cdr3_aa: CASSLAARDHTGELFF

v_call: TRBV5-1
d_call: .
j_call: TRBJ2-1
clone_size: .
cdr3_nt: TGCGCCAGCAGCTGGGGGTGGAGGGGAGATGAGCAGTTCTTC
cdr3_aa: CASSWGWRGDEQFF

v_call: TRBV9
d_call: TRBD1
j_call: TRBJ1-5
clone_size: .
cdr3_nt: TGTGCCAGCAGCGCGATGGGACAGATAAATCAGCCCCAGCATTTT
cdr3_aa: CASSAMGQINQPQHF

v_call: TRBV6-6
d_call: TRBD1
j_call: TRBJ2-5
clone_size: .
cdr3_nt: TGTGCCAGCAGGGACAGGGGAAGAGAGACCCAGTACTTC
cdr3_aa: CASRDRGRETQYF

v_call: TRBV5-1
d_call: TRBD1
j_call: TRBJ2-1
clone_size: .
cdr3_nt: TGCGCCAGCAGCTTCCCCGGGACAGGCTACAATGAGCAGTTCTTC
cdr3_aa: CASSFPGTGYNEQFF

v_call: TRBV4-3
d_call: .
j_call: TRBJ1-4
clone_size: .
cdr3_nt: TGCGCCAGCAGCCAAGACCCCCAGGGGACATATCCTAATGAAAAACTGTTTTTT
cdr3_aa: CASSQDPQGTYPNEKLFF

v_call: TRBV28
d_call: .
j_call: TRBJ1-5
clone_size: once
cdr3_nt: TGTGCCAGCAAGGGGGGGCAGACAGTTTATAGCAATCAGCCCCAGCATTTT
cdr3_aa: CASKGGQTVYSNQPQHF

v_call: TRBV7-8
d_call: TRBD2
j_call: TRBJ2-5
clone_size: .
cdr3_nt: TGTGCCAGCAGCCTCCGACTAGCGGGAGTTATAGGAGAGACCCAGTACTTC
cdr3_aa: CASSLRLAGVIGETQYF

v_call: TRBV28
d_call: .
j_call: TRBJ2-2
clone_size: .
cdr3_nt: TGTGCCAGCAGGCCGGACAGAATCGCGCGGGAGAGCACCGGGGAGCTGTTTTTT
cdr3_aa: CASRPDRIARESTGELFF

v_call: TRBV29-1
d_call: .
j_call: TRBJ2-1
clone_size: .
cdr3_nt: TGCAGCGGGCGAGATAACAATGAGCAGTTCTTC
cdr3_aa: CSGRDNNEQFF

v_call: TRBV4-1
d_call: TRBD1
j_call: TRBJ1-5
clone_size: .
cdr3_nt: TGCGCCAGCAGCCAGGACAGGGTCGGGAATCAGCCCCAGCATTTT
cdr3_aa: CASSQDRVGNQPQHF

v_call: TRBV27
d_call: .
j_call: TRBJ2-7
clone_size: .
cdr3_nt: TGTGCCAGCAGTGCGAGCAGTATGTTGTACGAGCAGTACTTC
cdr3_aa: CASSASSMLYEQYF

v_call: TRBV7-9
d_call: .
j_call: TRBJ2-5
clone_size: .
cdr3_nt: TGTGCCAGCAGCCACGGACTGGGATTGGAGACCCAGTACTTC
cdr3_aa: CASSHGLGLETQYF